This is a list of T cell receptor beta chains from one sample in a study of T cells in Graves' hyperthyroidism and ophthalmopathy. TCRdb used MiXCR to reprocess the multiplex PCR reads, holding one entry per CDR3 protein. Found here are over 650,000 distinct CDR3 sequences, about 45% of them singletons; the top ten hold about 7%. The sample consisted of peripheral blood or thyroid tissue (not recorded which). These receptors came from an adult man with Graves' disease, either hyperthyroidism or ophthalmopathy (not recorded which). The CDR3 runs from the conserved cysteine through the conserved F or W. The D gene is left open where the match is weak. A row's size may be missing; if present it is once, few, many or a size class.

TRBJ1-2 TRBD1 many TRBV29-1 CSVGSIAGTADGYTF TGCAGCGTAGGGTCCATCGCTGGGACAGCTGATGGCTACACCTTC
TRBJ1-1 - many TRBV15 CATSRDPGITEAFF TGTGCCACCAGCAGAGATCCCGGGATTACTGAAGCTTTCTTT
TRBJ2-7 - - TRBV7-2 CASSLALWTYEQYF TGTGCCAGCAGCTTAGCTCTCTGGACCTACGAGCAGTACTTC
TRBJ2-7 - few TRBV12-3/TRBV12-4 CASRDDRFGSYEQYF TGTGCCAGCAGAGACGACAGATTCGGCTCCTACGAGCAGTACTTC
TRBJ2-7 TRBD2 few TRBV4-1 CASSFQTSGPYEQYF TGCGCCAGCAGCTTTCAGACTAGCGGTCCCTACGAGCAGTACTTC
TRBJ2-6 - - TRBV7-3 CASSMSAGANVLTF TGTGCCAGTAGTATGTCAGCTGGGGCCAACGTCCTGACTTTC
TRBJ2-7 - once TRBV19 CAWSVIGETYEQYF TGTGCCTGGAGTGTAATCGGGGAAACCTACGAGCAGTACTTC
TRBJ1-1 - - TRBV7-9 CASSPDVSDFF TGTGCCAGCAGTCCGGACGTTTCCGATTTCTTT
TRBJ2-7 - - TRBV12-3/TRBV12-4 CASSEDRPSYEQYF TGTGCCAGCAGTGAGGATCGACCCTCCTACGAGCAGTACTTC
TRBJ1-5 - few TRBV19 CASSRDKYSNQPQHF TGTGCCAGTAGCCGGGACAAATATAGCAATCAGCCCCAGCATTTT
TRBJ2-5 TRBD2 few TRBV7-8 CASSPQTSRGETQYF TGTGCCAGCAGCCCGCAGACTAGCCGGGGGGAGACCCAGTACTTC
TRBJ1-2 TRBD1 - TRBV29-1 CSVDRAFGYTF TGCAGCGTAGACAGGGCGTTTGGCTACACCTTC
TRBJ1-5 - - TRBV6-5 CASSVSEPQHF TGTGCCAGCAGCGTATCTGAGCCCCAGCATTTT
TRBJ2-7 TRBD1 - TRBV5-1 CASTQRPGGSYEQYF TGCGCCAGCACCCAGCGACCAGGGGGTTCCTACGAGCAGTACTTC
TRBJ1-2 - few TRBV20-1 CSATPRTEKLYGYTF TGCAGTGCCACTCCCAGGACGGAGAAACTCTATGGCTACACCTTC
TRBJ1-1 - - TRBV5-6 CASSLGYGGSVEAFF TGTGCCAGCAGCTTGGGGTATGGGGGATCGGTGGAAGCTTTCTTT
TRBJ1-5 - - TRBV12-3/TRBV12-4 CASSPRRGQPQHF TGTGCCAGCAGTCCCCGTCGGGGGCAGCCCCAGCATTTT
TRBJ1-1 - - TRBV29-1 CSFMVANTEALF TGCAGCTTCATGGTGGCGAACACTGAAGCTCTCTTT
TRBJ2-1 TRBD2 - TRBV7-9 CASSSWTGLAGLNEQFF TGTGCCAGCAGCTCCTGGACAGGACTAGCGGGACTCAATGAGCAGTTCTTC
TRBJ2-5 TRBD1 few TRBV6-5 CASSSGTGTGETQYF TGTGCCAGCAGTTCTGGGACAGGGACGGGGGAGACCCAGTACTTC
TRBJ2-7 TRBD2 many TRBV15 CATSPGTRGYEQYF TGTGCCACCAGCCCCGGGACTAGAGGATACGAGCAGTACTTC
TRBJ1-1 - - TRBV10-3 CAISRETGNTEAFF TGTGCCATCAGTAGAGAGACAGGTAACACTGAAGCTTTCTTT
TRBJ2-7 TRBD1 - TRBV10-3 CAISEGTAFYEQYF TGTGCCATCAGTGAGGGGACAGCCTTCTACGAGCAGTACTTC
TRBJ2-7 - - TRBV12-3/TRBV12-4 CASSYVGTPYEQYF TGTGCCAGCAGTTACGTGGGAACCCCCTACGAGCAGTACTTC
TRBJ2-7 TRBD2 - TRBV20-1 CSARTGGTSGSYEQYF TGCAGTGCTAGGACCGGCGGGACTAGCGGCTCCTACGAGCAGTACTTC
TRBJ1-2 - - TRBV11-1 CASSLQGALGYTF TGTGCCAGCAGCTTACAGGGAGCGTTGGGCTACACCTTC
TRBJ2-7 - many TRBV5-1 CASSRTEGDEQYF TGCGCCAGCAGCAGGACAGAAGGCGACGAGCAGTACTTC
TRBJ2-7 - - TRBV6-6 CASSEMYRSYEQYF TGTGCCAGCAGTGAAATGTACAGATCCTACGAGCAGTACTTC
TRBJ2-2 TRBD1 - TRBV20-1 CSAGKQGPTGELFF TGCAGTGCTGGAAAACAGGGGCCCACCGGGGAGCTGTTTTTT
TRBJ2-6 TRBD2 few TRBV5-1 CASSSGLAGSPGANVLTF TGCGCCAGCAGCTCAGGACTAGCGGGATCCCCTGGGGCCAACGTCCTGACTTTC
TRBJ1-5 TRBD1 - TRBV14 CASSPSHRGGNQPQHF TGTGCCAGCAGTCCCTCCCACAGGGGGGGCAATCAGCCCCAGCATTTT
TRBJ1-6 TRBD1 once TRBV2 CASRGQGFSYNSPLHF TGTGCCAGCAGGGGACAGGGGTTTTCCTATAATTCACCCCTCCACTTT
TRBJ2-7 - many TRBV20-1 CSARVGSYEQYF TGCAGTGCTAGAGTAGGCTCCTACGAGCAGTACTTC
TRBJ1-5 TRBD1 - TRBV24-1 CATSDADRGPQHF TGTGCCACCAGTGATGCCGACAGGGGGCCCCAGCATTTT
TRBJ1-1 - few TRBV7-8 CASSQEGPRGTEAFF TGTGCCAGCAGCCAAGAGGGACCACGTGGAACTGAAGCTTTCTTT
TRBJ1-6 - - TRBV25-1 CASGPPEGLGSGSPHF TGTGCCAGCGGCCCTCCGGAGGGGTTAGGTTCGGGATCCCCCCACTTT
TRBJ1-1 - few TRBV11-2 CASSLVQTPEAFF TGTGCCAGCAGCTTAGTACAGACTCCTGAAGCTTTCTTT
TRBJ1-1 - - TRBV4-1 CASSHDPGEEAFF TGTGCCAGCAGCCACGATCCGGGGGAGGAAGCTTTCTTT
TRBJ1-2 - many TRBV7-8 CASSLAGGRVRGYTF TGTGCCAGCAGCTTAGCGGGAGGCAGGGTGAGGGGCTACACCTTC
TRBJ2-7 - - TRBV6-1 CASKSIPESSYEQYF TGTGCCAGCAAATCAATTCCAGAGAGCTCCTACGAGCAGTACTTC
TRBJ1-1 - many TRBV7-9 CASSEAGLQPSRPF TGTGCCAGCAGCGAGGCGGGACTCCAACCCTCGCGCCCATTT
TRBJ1-4 - many TRBV2 CASRRTGPANEKLFF TGTGCCAGCCGGCGGACGGGGCCTGCTAATGAAAAACTGTTTTTT
TRBJ1-5 - many TRBV19 CASSPLSAGSNQPQHF TGTGCCAGTAGCCCGCTTTCGGCAGGGTCCAATCAGCCCCAGCATTTT
TRBJ2-7 TRBD1 - TRBV10-3 CAISGDRGSYEQYF TGTGCCATCAGCGGGGACAGGGGTTCCTACGAGCAGTACTTC
TRBJ2-7 TRBD1 - TRBV20-1 CSASHPGDRVWSYEQYF TGCAGTGCTAGCCACCCGGGGGACAGGGTTTGGTCCTACGAGCAGTACTTC
TRBJ2-7 - - TRBV30 CAWNRGLGYEQYF TGTGCCTGGAACCGGGGCCTAGGCTACGAGCAGTACTTC
TRBJ1-2 TRBD1 - TRBV20-1 CSAREEDRAYTF TGCAGTGCTAGAGAAGAGGACAGGGCCTACACCTTC
TRBJ1-5 - many TRBV24-1 CATSDQRTVGNQPQHF TGTGCCACCAGTGATCAAAGGACAGTGGGCAATCAGCCCCAGCATTTT
TRBJ1-1 TRBD1 - TRBV7-9 CASSLRTGAVMNTEAFF TGTGCCAGCAGCTTGAGGACAGGGGCGGTGATGAACACTGAAGCTTTCTTT
TRBJ2-5 - - TRBV5-1 CASSSGIQETQYF TGCGCCAGCAGCTCTGGCATTCAAGAGACCCAGTACTTC
TRBJ1-1 TRBD1 many TRBV7-9 CASSLGEGATEAFF TGTGCCAGCAGCTTAGGCGAGGGGGCCACTGAAGCTTTCTTT
TRBJ1-2 - few TRBV4-3 CASSQVQGGGYTF TGCGCCAGCAGCCAAGTACAGGGAGGGGGCTACACCTTC
TRBJ1-5 - few TRBV7-2 CASSYPTDSRANQPQHF TGTGCCAGCAGTTACCCCACCGACTCTAGGGCCAATCAGCCCCAGCATTTT
TRBJ1-6 - - TRBV7-2 CASSQDPAGSSYNSPLHF TGTGCCAGCAGCCAAGATCCGGCAGGGAGCTCCTATAATTCACCCCTCCACTTT
TRBJ1-1 - many TRBV9 CASSVSMNTEAFF TGTGCCAGCAGTGTGTCCATGAACACTGAAGCTTTCTTT